The 29 T cell receptor beta chains presented below share a single source sample, sequenced in a study of T cells after yellow fever vaccination. TCRdb itself ran the 5' RACE reads through MiXCR, one entry per CDR3 protein. The sample gives 400,000 to 450,000 distinct CDR3 sequences, around 19% of which show up once; roughly a sixth is in the top ten. The source material was PBMCs, sampled before the yellow fever booster vaccination. The source of these receptors is a man between 18 and 29 years old who received the YFV17D yellow fever vaccine.

The CDR3 spells CASTQGPTINTGELFF. DNA of the CDR3: TGTGCCAGCACCCAAGGGCCTACAATAAACACCGGGGAGCTGTTTTTT. V usage is TRBV25-1 and J usage is TRBJ2-2; D gene unclear. Trimming removed 7 bases from V and 2 bases from J, with 17 bases in between. Germline V gives CDR1 MGHDK, CDR2 SYGVNS. This CDR3 is 16 amino acids long.

The table lists this clonotype with a few counts. This chain joins TRBV10-3 and TRBJ1-5, with a possible D match to TRBD1 (5 bases). Between the trimmed V and J ends, which lost 10 bases and 6 bases, there was a span of 22 bases. This CDR3 region has 15 residues. Germline CDR1 is ENHRY and CDR2 is SYGVKD. The CDR3 spells CATKGSTLGTQPQHF. The CDR3 bases are TGTGCCACAAAAGGGAGCACACTGGGGACTCAGCCCCAGCATTTT.

The chain is built from TRBV4-3 and TRBJ2-7; D possibly corresponds to TRBD1 (5 bases). CDR3 length: 14 residues. With 2 bases removed from V and 1 base from J, the gap between germline ends came to 9 bases. The V gene's germline CDR1 is LGHNA and CDR2 YSLEER. Written as DNA, the CDR3 is TGCGCCAGCAGCCAATCAGGGTATTCCTACGAGCAGTACTTC. Amino acids: CASSQSGYSYEQYF.

The count of this clonotype is one. The chain recombines TRBV4-2 with TRBJ2-3; TRBD2 agrees at 11 bases. The CDR3 contains 16 residues. Germline trimming cut 0 bases from V and 4 bases from J; bases unmatched to any gene: 3. The germline gives CDR1 LGHNA, CDR2 YNFKEQ. The CDR3 region is CASSQELAGGSDTQYF. CDR3 in DNA: TGTGCCAGCAGCCAAGAATTAGCGGGGGGGTCAGATACGCAGTATTTT.

This clonotype occurred a few times. The J gene is TRBJ2-3, the V gene TRBV4-3, with D possibly being TRBD2 (5 bases). V lost 3 bases and J lost 1, with 23 bases in between. The germline V gene has CDR1 LGHNA and CDR2 YSLEER. The CDR3 spans 19 residues. For the CDR3, the DNA is TGCGCCAGCAGCCATGCCTCCGGGCGAGGGCTCGAGGGCACAGATACGCAGTATTTT. This sequence encodes CASSHASGRGLEGTDTQYF.

V is TRBV10-2 and J is TRBJ1-5; D might be TRBD1 (5 bases). Germline CDR1 WSHSY, CDR2 SAAADI. Deletions cut 8 bases from V and 1 base from J, with 18 bases between. The CDR3 is 16 residues long. CDR3: CASFCLGVPSNQPQHF. In DNA, the CDR3 is TGCGCCAGCTTTTGCTTAGGGGTCCCGAGCAATCAGCCCCAGCATTTT.

The rearrangement joins TRBV20-1 to TRBJ1-1, with D uncertain. The CDR3 sequence is 14 residues long. V was clipped by 0 bases and J by 8 bases, with 16 bases between them. Per the germline V gene, CDR1 is DFQATT and CDR2 is SNEGSKA (reference sequence). The CDR3 loop reads CSARDSRQVLEAFF. The CDR3 region has the DNA TGCAGTGCTAGAGACTCGAGGCAGGTCTTGGAAGCTTTCTTT.

The V call is TRBV4-3, the J call TRBJ2-7; no definite D call. The CDR3 is made up of 14 amino acids. V lost 0 bases to trimming and J lost 0 bases, with 6 bases between them. Per germline, CDR1 LGHNA and CDR2 YSLEER. The CDR3 DNA sequence: TGCGCCAGCAGCCAAGAAACGCTCTCCTACGAGCAGTACTTC. Translated: CASSQETLSYEQYF.

Only a few counts were recorded for this clonotype. The V gene is TRBV28, the J gene TRBJ2-7; TRBD1 is a possible D gene (6 bases). Per the germline V gene, CDR1 is MDHEN and CDR2 is SYDVKM. This CDR3 spans 14 amino acids. V lost 3 bases, J lost 6 bases, and 15 bases lay in between. The CDR3 is CASSFRSAGAEQYV. The CDR3 DNA reads as TGTGCCAGCAGTTTCAGGTCAGCAGGGGCCGAGCAGTACGTC.

This clonotype was observed a handful of times. The chain carries TRBV10-3 and TRBJ2-3; the match to TRBD1 covers 7 bases. The V and J ends lost 0 bases and 5 bases, in that order; junction bases with no gene match: 5. Germline-derived CDR1 and CDR2 are ENHRY and SYGVKD. This CDR3 spans 15 amino acids. The CDR3 loop is CAISESRGQVDTQYF. CDR3 coding DNA: TGTGCCATCAGTGAGTCGAGGGGGCAGGTAGATACGCAGTATTTT.

The chain has TRBV6-5 and TRBJ1-2; D is possibly TRBD1 (5 bases). CDR3 size: 16 residues. Germline assignment: CDR1 MNHEY and CDR2 SVGAGI. V lost 4 bases and J 4 bases, leaving 19 bases between the germline ends. In DNA form, the CDR3 reads TGTGCCAGCAGTTTCGGTTTGGGGGGAAGAGGCTATGGCTACACCTTC. Protein: CASSFGLGGRGYGYTF.

This clonotype occurred a few times. The V call is TRBV18, the J call TRBJ1-3, with D uncertain. CDR3 length: 15 amino acids. V lost 2 bases and J 2 bases, leaving 10 bases between the germline ends. Germline CDR1 reads KGHSH; CDR2 reads LQKENI. CDR3 bases: TGTGCCAGCTCACCAACCCGAGGGACTGGAAACACCATATATTTT. Residues: CASSPTRGTGNTIYF.

In DNA, the CDR3 is TGTGCCAGCAGCTCCACGACCGGGACAGTTAATTCACCCCTCCACTTT. It yields the protein CASSSTTGTVNSPLHF. The rearrangement uses TRBV7-9 and TRBJ1-6, with 7 bases identical to TRBD1. Per the germline V gene, CDR1 is SEHNR and CDR2 is FQNEAQ (reference sequence). There are 16 residues in the CDR3. Trimming at V came to 4 bases and at J to 6 bases, leaving 9 bases not matched to a gene.

This clonotype appeared a few times. The chain employs TRBV4-1 and TRBJ2-2; maybe TRBD1 (5 bases). From germline, CDR1 is MGHRA and CDR2 YSYEKL. The CDR3 consists of 13 residues. The V end was cut by 1 base, the J end by 5 bases, with 5 bases between. The CDR3 protein is CASSQGQTGELFF. The CDR3 region has the DNA TGCGCCAGCAGCCAAGGACAGACCGGGGAGCTGTTTTTT.

The CDR3 reads CSAQRGASSYEQYV. CDR3 nucleotide sequence: TGCAGTGCTCAACGGGGGGCAAGCTCCTACGAGCAGTACGTC. The chain links TRBV20-1 to TRBJ2-7; weak D call: TRBD2 (7 bases). Germline V gene data show CDR1 as DFQATT and CDR2 as SNEGSKA (reference sequence). The CDR3 has 14 amino acids. Trimming cost V 5 bases and J 0 bases, with 14 bases left between them.

The chain joins TRBV5-1 to TRBJ1-6; D is ambiguous. The CDR3 is made up of 16 amino acids. V lost 0 bases, J lost 4 bases, and 11 bases lay in between. Germline V gene lookup returns CDR1 SGHRS and CDR2 YFSETQ. In DNA form, the CDR3 reads TGCGCCAGCAGCTTGGGTGAGGGCTTGTATAATTCACCCCTCCACTTT. This sequence encodes CASSLGEGLYNSPLHF.

This clonotype has just a few counts. The gene calls are TRBV4-3 and TRBJ2-3; possibly TRBD2 for D (5 bases). This CDR3 is 14 amino acids long. V shed 0 bases and J shed 5 bases, with 9 bases lying between them. Germline V gene lookup returns CDR1 LGHNA and CDR2 YSLEER. The CDR3: CASSQDYRGDTQYF. In DNA form, the CDR3 reads TGCGCCAGCAGCCAAGATTATCGGGGAGATACGCAGTATTTT.

The genes are TRBV6-6 and TRBJ2-1, with TRBD1 matching over 11 bases. Trimming removed 2 bases from V and 9 bases from J; junction bases left unmatched: 6. From germline, CDR1 is MNHNY and CDR2 SVGAGI (reference sequence). The CDR3 spans 15 residues. This CDR3 reads CASSYTGTGGREQFF. Written as DNA, the CDR3 is TGTGCCAGCAGTTACACCGGGACAGGGGGGCGTGAGCAGTTCTTC.

The chain employs TRBV20-1 and TRBJ2-7; D is uncertain. V lost 6 bases to trimming and J lost 0 bases, with 12 bases between them. CDR3 length: 13 amino acids. Per germline, CDR1 DFQATT and CDR2 SNEGSKA (reference sequence). CDR3 DNA sequence: TGCAGTGCAAAATCCGGGCCCTCCTACGAGCAGTACGTC. Translation gives CSAKSGPSYEQYV.

This clonotype was found once. The chain combines TRBV29-1 with TRBJ1-2; D not resolved. CDR1 and CDR2 from the germline V gene are SQVTM and ANQGSEA. V lost 3 bases to trimming and J lost 4 bases, with 9 bases between them. The CDR3 sequence is 12 residues long. CDR3: CSVDTGSYGYTF. The CDR3 nucleotides read TGCAGCGTTGATACGGGGAGCTATGGCTACACCTTC.

At least ten counts were recorded for this clonotype. The rearrangement links TRBV12-3 or TRBV12-4 to TRBJ1-5; the D is unclear. Trimming removed 1 base at V and 1 base at J, with 2 bases between. This CDR3 is built from 13 residues. The CDR3 loop reads CASSLESNQPQHF. In nucleotides, the CDR3 is TGTGCCAGCAGTTTAGAGAGCAATCAGCCCCAGCATTTT.

This clonotype was seen more than once but under ten times. The chain uses TRBV7-2 and TRBJ1-6; perhaps TRBD1 as D (5 bases). Trimming stripped 3 bases from V and 9 bases from J, with 9 bases between. The CDR3 covers 13 residues. Germline CDR1 reads SGHTA; CDR2 reads FQGNSA. The CDR3 loop reads CASSFRDGSPLHF. CDR3 coding DNA: TGTGCCAGCAGCTTCAGGGATGGTTCACCCCTCCACTTT.

The V call is TRBV29-1, the J call TRBJ2-5, with D tentatively TRBD2 (6 bases). The CDR3 consists of 13 residues. V lost 6 bases to trimming and J lost 0 bases, with 11 bases between them. Germline V gene data show CDR1 as SQVTM and CDR2 as ANQGSEA. The chain's CDR3 is CSVRGLYQETQYF. Written as DNA, the CDR3 is TGCAGCGTGCGGGGACTCTACCAAGAGACCCAGTACTTC. Full variable domain (rest looked up from reference TRBV29-1 and TRBJ2-5): SAVISQKPSRDICQRGTSLTIQCQVDSQVTMMFWYRQQPGQSLTLIATANQGSEATYESGFVIDKFPISRPNLTFSTLTVSNMSPEDSSIYLCSVRGLYQETQYFGPGTRLLVL.

A word on this clonotype: An end of the junction differs from the germline gene, which may be a read error. V usage is TRBV3-1 and J usage is TRBJ2-3; a possible D gene is TRBD1 (6 bases). The germline V gene has CDR1 LGHDT and CDR2 YNNKEL (reference sequence). The CDR3 length is 15 residues. DNA of the CDR3: TGTGCCAGCTCCCAGGGCTCTTCGACCTTGGGGGCGGGTGCTTTT. Protein: CASSQGSSTLGAGAF.

This clonotype was picked up a small number of times. The chain recombines TRBV10-3 with TRBJ2-1; 10 bases map to TRBD2. J gave up 9 bases and V 0 bases, and 8 bases lay outside the gene matches. This CDR3 is 16 amino acids long. CDR1 and CDR2 from the germline V gene are ENHRY and SYGVKD. This CDR3 is CAISESTAGGPFEQFF. The CDR3 DNA follows: TGTGCCATCAGTGAGTCGACAGCGGGGGGGCCCTTTGAGCAGTTCTTC.

This chain's CDR3 is CASSSGGDTDTEAFF. In DNA, the CDR3 is TGTGCCAGCAGTTCAGGGGGAGATACGGACACTGAAGCTTTCTTT. The chain joins TRBV6-2 or TRBV6-3 to TRBJ1-1; 7 nucleotides line up with TRBD1. Germline lookup yields CDR1 MNHEY and CDR2 SVGEGT. Trimming took 4 bases from V and 3 from J; bases not matched to a gene: 8. The CDR3 consists of 15 residues.

J is TRBJ2-3 and V is TRBV7-2, with 9 nucleotides matching TRBD2. CDR1 SGHTA and CDR2 FQGNSA come from the germline V gene. After removal of 3 bases from V and 4 bases from J, the junction contained 14 bases not matched to a gene. This CDR3 is built from 18 residues. The CDR3 sequence: CASSFPGVLRGGPDTQYF. CDR3 bases: TGTGCCAGCAGCTTCCCTGGGGTTCTGCGGGGGGGCCCAGATACGCAGTATTTT.

The V and J genes are TRBV9 and TRBJ2-2; D is possibly TRBD2 (5 bases). This CDR3 spans 15 amino acids. Deletions cut 2 bases from V and 4 bases from J, with 12 bases between. The germline CDR1 and CDR2 sequences are SGDLS and YYNGEE. The CDR3 sequence: CASSVGEGSTGELFF. The CDR3 bases are TGTGCCAGCAGCGTTGGTGAGGGTAGCACCGGGGAGCTGTTTTTT.

The rearrangement uses TRBV9 and TRBJ1-2; D gene uncertain. The CDR3 has 13 amino acids. Germline V gives CDR1 SGDLS, CDR2 YYNGEE. V was clipped by 1 base and J by 3 bases, with 7 bases between them. For the CDR3, the DNA is TGTGCCAGCAGCGTAAACGAGGACTATGGCTACACCTTC. It encodes CASSVNEDYGYTF.